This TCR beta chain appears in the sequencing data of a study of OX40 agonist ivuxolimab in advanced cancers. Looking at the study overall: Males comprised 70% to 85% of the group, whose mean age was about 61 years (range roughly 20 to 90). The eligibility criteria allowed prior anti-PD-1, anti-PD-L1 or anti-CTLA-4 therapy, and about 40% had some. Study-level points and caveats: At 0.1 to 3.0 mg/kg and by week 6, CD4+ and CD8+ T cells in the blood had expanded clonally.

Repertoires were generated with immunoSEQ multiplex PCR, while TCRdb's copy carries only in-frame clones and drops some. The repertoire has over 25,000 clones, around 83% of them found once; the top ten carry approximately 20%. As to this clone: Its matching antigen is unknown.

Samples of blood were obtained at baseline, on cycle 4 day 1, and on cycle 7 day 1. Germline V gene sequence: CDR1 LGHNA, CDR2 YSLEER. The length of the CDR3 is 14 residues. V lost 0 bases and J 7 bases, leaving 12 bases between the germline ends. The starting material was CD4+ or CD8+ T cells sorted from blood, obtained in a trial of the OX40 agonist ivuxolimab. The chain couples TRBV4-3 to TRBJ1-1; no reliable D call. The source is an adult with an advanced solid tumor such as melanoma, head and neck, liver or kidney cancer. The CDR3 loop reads CASSQDEGHYEAFF. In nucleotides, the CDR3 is TGCGCCAGCAGCCAAGATGAGGGCCACTATGAAGCTTTCTTT.